The table lists the clone carrying this TCR beta chain with a few counts. Its specificity is not known. This sample is drawn from a study of T-cell reconstitution after alpha-beta-depleted transplantation in children. TCRbeta library construction was performed incorporating unique molecular identifiers. TCRdb re-called the PCR reads with MiXCR, one entry per CDR3 protein. The sample yields around 60,000 distinct CDR3 sequences, roughly 46% seen once. Overall study findings and caveats: Hyperexpanded clones declined; after one year, newly produced T cells mostly supplied diversity. Reports say that about two months after transplant, the alpha-beta T cells came out of several hundred graft clones that had expanded.

Germline V gene sequence: CDR1 SEHNR, CDR2 FQNEAQ (reference sequence). V shed 5 bases, J shed 3 bases, and the junction held 6 bases outside the gene matches. This CDR3 is 14 amino acids long. Sequenced here: PBMCs, mostly from graft donor cells, sampled 360 days after TCRalphabeta/CD19-depleted stem cell transplant. The rearrangement uses TRBV7-9 and TRBJ2-7; the match to TRBD1 covers 8 bases. The clonotype was recovered from a male patient younger than 18 who had a stem cell transplant for acute lymphoblastic leukemia, so the T cells may come from the graft donor. CDR3 residues: CASSHGTGGYEQYF. CDR3 nucleotides: TGTGCCAGCAGCCACGGGACAGGCGGCTACGAGCAGTACTTC.